This entry concerns a single T cell receptor beta chain. Antigen: not known. This record comes from a study of identical twins. Per germline, CDR1 PRHDT and CDR2 FYEKMQ (reference sequence). This CDR3 contains 14 residues. The V end was cut by 5 bases, the J end by 8 bases, with 16 bases between. Whole-study findings and limits: Out-of-frame alpha sequences common to twins were enriched for low generation probability. Reduced insertions were recorded for abundant cord blood beta clonotypes, with no such pattern in memory repertoires. Within beta out-of-frame sequences, the excess sharing observed between twins was weaker.

Using its own MiXCR run on the 5' RACE reads, TCRdb lists one record per CDR3 protein. This table has around 1.7 million distinct CDR3 sequences, 32% appearing once. Specimen: cord blood. The sequence came from a newborn girl in good health. The chain has TRBV13 and TRBJ2-4; D possibly matches TRBD1 or TRBD2 (7 bases each). The CDR3 DNA is TGTGCCAGCAGCGTACGACAGGGAGGGGACATTCAGTACTTC. Translated, it gives CASSVRQGGDIQYF.